The TCR beta chain described here comes from a study of cytomegalovirus exposure and HLA in healthy donors. General study points: Using the classifier, cytomegalovirus status was reportedly diagnosed with high specificity and sensitivity.

On this clone itself: Antigen specificity is unknown.

Sequencing used immunoSEQ multiplex PCR; TCRdb keeps in-frame clones, though not all of them. The sample has 250,000 to 350,000 clones, 75% to 90% seen once. The donors were in the 120-subject validation cohort, distinct from the approximately 610-subject first cohort. This CDR3 contains 13 residues. Trimming took off 5 bases at V and 4 bases at J, with 11 bases between the two ends. Germline V gene data show CDR1 as MNHEY and CDR2 as SMNVEV (reference sequence). The V call is TRBV27, the J call TRBJ1-2; TRBD1 might be the D (6 bases). This TCR came from a woman younger than 35 in good health and CMV-seronegative. Sequenced sample: PBMCs. Written as DNA, the CDR3 is TGTGCCAGCAGTCAAGGGGGATCCTATGGCTACACCTTC. It yields the protein CASSQGGSYGYTF.